Listed here is a single TCR beta chain. What it binds is unknown. This CDR3 comprises 13 residues. V lost 4 bases to trimming and J lost 0 bases, with 7 bases between them. Germline CDR1 GTSNPN, CDR2 SVGIG (reference sequence). The repertoire was sequenced with immunoSEQ multiplex PCR; TCRdb's copy has only in-frame clones and lacks some. The repertoire holds about 82,000 clones, more than 70% seen once, with around 0.8% in the top ten. This specimen belongs to a study of memory CD4+ T cells and cytomegalovirus serostatus. About the study: Of the healthy Belgian adults, roughly ten were CMV seropositive and approximately 25 seronegative. Findings of the study overall: Of 150 to 200 reported CMV TCRbeta sequences, around 62 were found in memory CD4+ repertoires.

Single viable CD3+CD4+CD8-CD45RO+ cells were sorted as the memory CD4+ T cells. After thawing, CD4+ T cells were positively selected. Sequencing used memory CD4+ T cells from blood. The chain uses TRBV30 and TRBJ2-1; no definite D call. This receptor was identified in an adult in good health and CMV-seronegative. The CDR3 here is CAWISSSYNEQFF. As DNA, the CDR3 is TGTGCCTGGATTAGTAGCTCCTACAATGAGCAGTTCTTC.